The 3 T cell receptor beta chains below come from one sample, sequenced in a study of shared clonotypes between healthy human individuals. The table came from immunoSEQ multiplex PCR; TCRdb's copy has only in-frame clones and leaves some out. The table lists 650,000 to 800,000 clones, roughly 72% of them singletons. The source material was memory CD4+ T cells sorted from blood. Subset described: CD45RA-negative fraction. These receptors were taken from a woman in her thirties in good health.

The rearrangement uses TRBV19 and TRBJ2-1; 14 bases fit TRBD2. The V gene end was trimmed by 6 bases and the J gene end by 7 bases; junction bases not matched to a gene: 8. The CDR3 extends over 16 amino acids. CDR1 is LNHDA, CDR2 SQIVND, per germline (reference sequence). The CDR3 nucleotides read TGTGCCAGTAGCGGGACTAGCGGGAGTCGATGGAATGAGCAGTTCTTC. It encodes CASSGTSGSRWNEQFF.

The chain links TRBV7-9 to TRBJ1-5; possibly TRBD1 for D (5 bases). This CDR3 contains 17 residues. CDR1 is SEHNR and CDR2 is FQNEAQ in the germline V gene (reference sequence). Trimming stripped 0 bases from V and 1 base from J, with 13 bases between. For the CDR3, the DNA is TGTGCCAGCAGCTTAGCGAAAGCAGGGCCGAGCAATCAGCCCCAGCATTTT. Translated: CASSLAKAGPSNQPQHF. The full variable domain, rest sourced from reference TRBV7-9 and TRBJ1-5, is DTGVSQNPRHKITKRGQNVTFRCDPISEHNRLYWYRQTLGQGPEFLTYFQNEAQLEKSRLLSDRFSAERPKGSFSTLEIQRTEQGDSAMYLCASSLAKAGPSNQPQHFGDGTRLSIL.

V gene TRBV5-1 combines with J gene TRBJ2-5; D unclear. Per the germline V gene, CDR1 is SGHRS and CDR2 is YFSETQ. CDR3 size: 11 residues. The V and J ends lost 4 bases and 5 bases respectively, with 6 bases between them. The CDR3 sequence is CASSVGETQYF. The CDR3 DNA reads TGCGCCAGCAGCGTAGGGGAGACCCAGTACTTC.